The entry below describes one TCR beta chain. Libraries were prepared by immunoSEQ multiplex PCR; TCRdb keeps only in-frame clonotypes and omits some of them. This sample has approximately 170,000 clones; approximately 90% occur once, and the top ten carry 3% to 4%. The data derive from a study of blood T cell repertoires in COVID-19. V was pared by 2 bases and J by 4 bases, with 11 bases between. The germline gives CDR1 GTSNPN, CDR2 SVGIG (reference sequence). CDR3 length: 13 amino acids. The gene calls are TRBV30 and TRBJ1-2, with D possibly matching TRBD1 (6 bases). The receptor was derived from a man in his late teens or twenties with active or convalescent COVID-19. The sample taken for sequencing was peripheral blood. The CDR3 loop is CAWSSQGSYGYTF. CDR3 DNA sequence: TGTGCCTGGAGTTCACAGGGCAGCTATGGCTACACCTTC.